What follows are 22 T cell receptor beta chains derived from one specimen sequenced in a study of cytomegalovirus exposure and HLA in healthy donors. Sequencing used immunoSEQ multiplex PCR; TCRdb keeps in-frame clones, though not all of them. Among around 93,000 clones listed, 85% were seen once. Sequences were obtained from PBMCs. The receptors originated from a man aged 18-30 years in good health and CMV-seropositive.

The rearrangement joins TRBV7-9 to TRBJ2-5; a weak D match, TRBD1 (5 bases). Deletions cut 5 bases from V and 0 bases from J, with 13 bases between. In germline, CDR1 is SEHNR, CDR2 FQNEAQ (reference sequence). The CDR3 extends over 15 amino acids. Here the CDR3 reads CASSQGLVYQETQYF. For the CDR3, the DNA is TGTGCCAGCAGCCAGGGATTGGTTTACCAAGAGACCCAGTACTTC.

The chain uses TRBV10-2 and TRBJ2-5, with D hard to call. The V end lost 4 bases, the J end lost 1 base, and 4 bases lay between the germline ends. CDR3 length equals 12 residues. The V gene's germline CDR1 is WSHSY and CDR2 SAAADI. The CDR3 DNA follows: TGCGCCAGCAGTGCTTCCCAAGAGACCCAGTACTTC. Its protein is CASSASQETQYF.

The chain has TRBV28 and TRBJ1-5; D call uncertain. The CDR3 contains 15 residues. Germline CDR1 reads MDHEN; CDR2 reads SYDVKM. With 3 bases removed from V and 0 bases from J, the gap between germline ends came to 9 bases. CDR3 sequence: CASSLENYSNQPQHF. The DNA for the CDR3 is TGTGCCAGCAGTTTGGAGAACTATAGCAATCAGCCCCAGCATTTT.

This chain connects TRBV5-1 to TRBJ1-5; 9 bases line up with TRBD1. The CDR3 has 15 amino acids. V lost 1 base to trimming and J lost 3 bases; unmatched junction nucleotides: 2. Per the germline V gene, CDR1 is SGHRS and CDR2 is YFSETQ. The CDR3 bases are TGCGCCAGCAGCTTGACAGGGGGCCCCAATCAGCCCCAGCATTTT. The encoded protein is CASSLTGGPNQPQHF.

The rearrangement links TRBV2 to TRBJ2-7; TRBD2 might be the D (6 bases). V gave up 3 bases and J gave up 3 bases, with 12 bases separating them. CDR1 is SNHLY and CDR2 is FYNNEI in the germline V gene. The CDR3 has 14 residues. CDR3 sequence (DNA): TGTGCCAGCAGTGACAGGGAGGAGGACTACGAGCAGTACTTC. Its translation is CASSDREEDYEQYF.

At least ten counts were recorded for this clone. The rearrangement joins TRBV11-2 to TRBJ1-2; 8 bases line up with TRBD1. CDR3 size: 15 residues. The germline V gene encodes CDR1 SGHAT and CDR2 FQNNGV. The J segment lost 6 bases and the V segment lost 2 bases, leaving 8 bases of the junction unmatched. The CDR3 DNA is TGTGCCAGCAGCTTAACGACAGGGGAACTTGATGGCTACACCTTC. It encodes CASSLTTGELDGYTF.

This chain uses TRBV9 with TRBJ1-5; D is perhaps TRBD1 (5 bases). V lost 0 bases and J lost 2, with 12 bases in between. CDR1 and CDR2 from the germline V gene are SGDLS and YYNGEE. The length of the CDR3 is 16 residues. CDR3 bases: TGTGCCAGCAGCGTAGGGGTGGGGGGTGGCAATCAGCCCCAGCATTTT. Translation gives CASSVGVGGGNQPQHF.

The genes are TRBV5-1 and TRBJ1-2; D remains unclear. The CDR3 runs to 13 residues. Germline V gene lookup returns CDR1 SGHRS and CDR2 YFSETQ. V was clipped by 0 bases and J by 3 bases, with 6 bases between them. CDR3 in amino acids: CASSLGGDYGYTF. The CDR3 DNA sequence: TGCGCCAGCAGCTTGGGCGGGGACTATGGCTACACCTTC.

V is TRBV4-1 and J is TRBJ2-1; D is uncertain. Germline CDR1 MGHRA, CDR2 YSYEKL. This CDR3 has 16 amino acids. V was cut by 4 bases and J by 0 bases, with 13 bases left in between. CDR3 bases: TGCGCCAGCAGCCCCGGTATAAGCGTCTCCTACAATGAGCAGTTCTTC. Amino acid sequence: CASSPGISVSYNEQFF.

The chain carries TRBV29-1 and TRBJ2-3; 8 bases line up with TRBD2. With V trimmed by 7 bases and J by 4 bases, 10 bases remained unmatched. The germline V gene has CDR1 SQVTM and CDR2 ANQGSEA. The CDR3 is 14 amino acids. The CDR3 loop is CSARREGRADTQYF. Written as DNA, the CDR3 is TGCAGCGCAAGACGGGAGGGCCGCGCAGATACGCAGTATTTT.

The chain links TRBV28 to TRBJ2-1; the match to TRBD2 covers 11 bases. Trimming took 5 bases from V and 7 from J; bases not matched to a gene: 4. Looked up from germline, CDR1 is MDHEN and CDR2 is SYDVKM. CDR3 length equals 14 residues. The CDR3 DNA is TGTGCCAGCAGTAAACTAGCGGGAGCGAATGAGCAGTTCTTC. Protein product: CASSKLAGANEQFF.

The V gene is TRBV11-2, the J gene TRBJ2-1, with D possibly TRBD2 on 5 matching bases. From germline, CDR1 is SGHAT and CDR2 FQNNGV. This CDR3 contains 16 residues. The V end was cut by 4 bases, the J end by 3 bases, with 16 bases between. The CDR3 is CASSSPRTGFYNEQFF. CDR3 nucleotides: TGTGCCAGCAGCTCACCGAGGACTGGATTCTACAATGAGCAGTTCTTC.

This rearrangement joins TRBV4-1 to TRBJ1-1; TRBD1 matches at 7 bases. This CDR3 contains 15 residues. The V and J ends lost 3 bases and 3 bases, in that order; junction bases with no gene match: 7. Germline CDR1 reads MGHRA; CDR2 reads YSYEKL. The CDR3 here is CASSHDDRDDTEAFF. CDR3 sequence (DNA): TGCGCCAGCAGCCATGACGACAGGGACGACACTGAAGCTTTCTTT.

The genes are TRBV11-3 and TRBJ2-7, with a tentative D call TRBD1 (6 bases). Looked up from germline, CDR1 is SGHNT and CDR2 is YENEEA. Trimming left V 1 base short and J 5 bases short, with 15 bases between. This CDR3 has 15 residues. CDR3 coding DNA: TGTGCCAGCAGCTTAGGAGGATGGGGGCGGAACGAGCAGTACGTC. Protein product: CASSLGGWGRNEQYV.

The V and J genes are TRBV11-2 and TRBJ2-7; 8 positions agree with TRBD2. This CDR3 is built from 17 residues. CDR1 SGHAT and CDR2 FQNNGV come from the germline V gene. With V trimmed by 0 bases and J by 3 bases, 10 bases remained unmatched. The CDR3 protein is CASSLDSSGGLGYEQYF. CDR3 in DNA: TGTGCCAGCAGCTTAGATTCCAGCGGGGGACTAGGCTACGAGCAGTACTTC.

The chain links TRBV6-1 to TRBJ2-5; 8 nucleotides line up with TRBD1. The CDR3 consists of 13 residues. CDR1 and CDR2 (germline): MNHNS, SASEGT. The V segment lost 5 bases and the J segment 5 bases; nucleotides outside the gene matches: 4. CDR3 region: CASSRQGWETQYF. In nucleotides, the CDR3 is TGTGCCAGCAGTAGACAGGGGTGGGAGACCCAGTACTTC.

For this clone: Other DNA sequences in this sample translate to the same CDR3. The rearrangement links TRBV6-1 to TRBJ2-7, with TRBD1 matching 11 bases. This CDR3 region has 15 residues. After removal of 6 bases from V and 3 bases from J, the junction contained 7 bases not matched to a gene. In germline, CDR1 is MNHNS, CDR2 SASEGT. CDR3 sequence: CASRAPGTGGYEQYF. Written as DNA, the CDR3 is TGTGCCAGCAGGGCTCCCGGGACAGGGGGCTACGAGCAGTACTTC.

The genes are TRBV29-1 and TRBJ2-5, with TRBD2 matching over 10 bases. V dropped 4 bases and J dropped 7; count of bases not matched to a gene: 6. This CDR3 has 13 amino acids. From germline, CDR1 is SQVTM and CDR2 ANQGSEA. The CDR3 DNA follows: TGCAGCGTTGTAGCGGGGGGTTCGGGGACCCAGTACTTC. Its translation is CSVVAGGSGTQYF.

The V and J genes are TRBV7-9 and TRBJ2-2; TRBD2 is a possible D gene (6 bases). The CDR3 contains 15 residues. The V and J ends lost 8 bases and 4 bases respectively, with 17 bases between them. The germline V gene encodes CDR1 SEHNR and CDR2 FQNEAQ (reference sequence). CDR3 DNA sequence: TGTGCCAGCTCTGGGAGGAGCTGGGGCACCGGGGAGCTGTTTTTT. Its protein is CASSGRSWGTGELFF.

This sequence joins TRBV6-4 and TRBJ2-1, with D tentatively TRBD1 (6 bases). CDR1 is MRHNA and CDR2 is SNTAGT in the germline V gene. The CDR3 is made up of 16 amino acids. V was shortened by 6 bases and J by 0 bases, with 15 bases between the two germline ends. The CDR3 sequence is CASSPDRTSSYNEQFF. The DNA for the CDR3 is TGTGCCAGCAGCCCCGACAGGACGAGCTCCTACAATGAGCAGTTCTTC.

The V gene is TRBV28, the J gene TRBJ1-2; 7 bases are shared with TRBD1. The CDR3 consists of 15 residues. Trimming removed 5 bases from V and 8 bases from J; junction bases left unmatched: 14. The germline CDR1 and CDR2 sequences are MDHEN and SYDVKM. The CDR3: CASSIPRTGSGGYTF. CDR3 nucleotide sequence: TGTGCCAGCAGTATTCCACGGACAGGTTCGGGGGGCTACACCTTC.

The chain joins TRBV28 to TRBJ2-7; 9 bases agree with TRBD1. Germline CDR1 is MDHEN and CDR2 is SYDVKM. Trimming took 6 bases from V and 3 from J; bases not matched to a gene: 6. This CDR3 comprises 14 residues. CDR3 coding DNA: TGTGCCAGCAGAACCGGGACAGGGCACTACGAGCAGTACTTC. Translation: CASRTGTGHYEQYF.